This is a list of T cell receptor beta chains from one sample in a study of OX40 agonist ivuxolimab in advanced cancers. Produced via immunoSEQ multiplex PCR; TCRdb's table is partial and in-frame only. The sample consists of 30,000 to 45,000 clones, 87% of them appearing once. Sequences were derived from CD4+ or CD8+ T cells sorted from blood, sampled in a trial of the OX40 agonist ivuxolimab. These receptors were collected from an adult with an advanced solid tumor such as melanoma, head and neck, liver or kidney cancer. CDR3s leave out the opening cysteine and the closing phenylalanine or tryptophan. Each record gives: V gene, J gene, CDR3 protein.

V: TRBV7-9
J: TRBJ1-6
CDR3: ASSLGDSPLH

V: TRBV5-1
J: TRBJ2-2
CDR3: ASRHTGYMGELF

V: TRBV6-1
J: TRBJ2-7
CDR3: ASSEGYEQY

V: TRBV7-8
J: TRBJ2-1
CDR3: ASSLWIGDSSYNEQF

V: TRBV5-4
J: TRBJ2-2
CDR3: ASSLDFQHRGAV

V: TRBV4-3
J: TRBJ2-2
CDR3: ASSSHTSGGTNTGELF

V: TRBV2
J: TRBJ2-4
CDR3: ARGPNGAKNIQY

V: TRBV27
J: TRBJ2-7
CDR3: ASSSEGSSYEQY

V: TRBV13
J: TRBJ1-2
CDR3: ASSPRGGQLNGYT

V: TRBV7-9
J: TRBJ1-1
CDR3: ASSLRGTEAF

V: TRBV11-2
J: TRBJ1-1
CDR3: ASSRKFVNTEAF

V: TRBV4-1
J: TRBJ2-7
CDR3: ASSQPEGQAYEQY

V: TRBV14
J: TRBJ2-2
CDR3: ASRRSGAGELF

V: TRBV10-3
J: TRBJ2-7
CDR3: AIGTGDDEQY

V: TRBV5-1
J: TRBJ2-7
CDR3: ASSQDPTTSYEQY

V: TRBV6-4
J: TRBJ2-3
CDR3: ASSDSPGQGANTQY

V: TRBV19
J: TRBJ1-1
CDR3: ASSATLMNTEAF

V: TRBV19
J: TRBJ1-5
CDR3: ASSIPHNQPQH

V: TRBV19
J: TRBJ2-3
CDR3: ASSIGGAGASTDTQY

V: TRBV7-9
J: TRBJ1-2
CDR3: ASSLPGQIANYGYT

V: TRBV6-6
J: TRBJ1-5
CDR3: ASTTRTGNQPQH

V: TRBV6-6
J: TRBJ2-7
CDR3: ASSSGQGDEQY

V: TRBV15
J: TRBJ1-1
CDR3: ATSTNRGPGTEAF

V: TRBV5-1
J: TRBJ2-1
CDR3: ASSLRALYNEQF

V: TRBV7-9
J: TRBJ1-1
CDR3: ASSLAAGGPTEAF

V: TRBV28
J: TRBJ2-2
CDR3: ASSSVDRGLGGELF

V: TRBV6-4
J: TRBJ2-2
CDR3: ASSRDIGNTGELF

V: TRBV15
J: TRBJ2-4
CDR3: ATSRFKADLAKNIQY

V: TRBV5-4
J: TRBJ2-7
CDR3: ASSLGDRSYEQY

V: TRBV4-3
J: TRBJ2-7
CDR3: ASSQDWGDRFLYEQY

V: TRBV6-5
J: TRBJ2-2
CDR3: ASSYSMGENTGELF

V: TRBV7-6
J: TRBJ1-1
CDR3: ASSLAQGMNTEAF

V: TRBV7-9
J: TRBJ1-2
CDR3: ASSLAMDGYT

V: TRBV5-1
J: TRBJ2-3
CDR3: ASSLGTTTETQY

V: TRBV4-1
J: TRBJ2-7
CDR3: ASSPGQGAWEQY

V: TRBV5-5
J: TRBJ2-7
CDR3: ASSSPTVTYEQY

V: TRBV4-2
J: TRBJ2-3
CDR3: ASSEPGGGTSADTQY

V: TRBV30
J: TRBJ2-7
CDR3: AWSPDNEQY

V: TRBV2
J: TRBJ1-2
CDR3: ASTHRGSTLGYT

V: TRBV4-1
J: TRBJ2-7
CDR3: ASSPQRSGGAREQY

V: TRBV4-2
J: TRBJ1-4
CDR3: ASSSEKLF

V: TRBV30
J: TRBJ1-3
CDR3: AWSTGVGAGSNTIY

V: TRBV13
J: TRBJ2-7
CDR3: ASSSGTGFHEQY

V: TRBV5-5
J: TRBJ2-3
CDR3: ASSPFEETQY

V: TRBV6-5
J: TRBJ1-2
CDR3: ASSYDSETYGYT

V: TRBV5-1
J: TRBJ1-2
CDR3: ASSLGKNMSYGYT

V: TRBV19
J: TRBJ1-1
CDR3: ASSIAPNKQEAF

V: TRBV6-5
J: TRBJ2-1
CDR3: ASSYSTGAEQF

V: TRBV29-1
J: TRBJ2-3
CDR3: SVDPGGRVDTQY

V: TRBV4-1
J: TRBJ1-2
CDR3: ASSQDWSSPGGGYT

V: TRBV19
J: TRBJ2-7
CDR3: ASSSDFYEQY

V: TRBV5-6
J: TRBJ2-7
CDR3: ASSVRMGQISSYEQY

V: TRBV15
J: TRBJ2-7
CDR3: ATSSSYEQY

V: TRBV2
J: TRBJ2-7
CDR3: ASSEAQGLSYEQY

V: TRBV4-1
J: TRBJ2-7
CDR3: ASSQDRGTGISGEQY

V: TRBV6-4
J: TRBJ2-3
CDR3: ASSDSRGGTDTQY